This T cell receptor (beta chain) was captured in a study of regulatory T cells in long-lasting Graves disease. The CDR3 loop spans 18 amino acids. Trimming pared 2 bases from V and 0 bases from J, leaving 14 bases between. Per the germline V gene, CDR1 is LNHDA and CDR2 is SQIVND (reference sequence). For TCR beta, libraries came from iRepertoire HTBI primers and Arm-PCR of CDR3 regions. MiXCR was run by TCRdb on the multiplex PCR reads, yielding one entry per CDR3 protein. The sample contains about 470,000 distinct CDR3 sequences, roughly a fifth of which appear only once. There are many counts of this clonotype. Noted time point: persistent/refractory GD, antithyroid drugs over 5 years with positive TRAb. Extracted RNA from PBMCs served as the source of the TCR library.

The chain couples TRBV19 to TRBJ2-6, with D tentatively TRBD2 (5 bases). The receptor comes from a female donor with Graves disease. The material sequenced was peripheral blood mononuclear cells (PBMCs), taken when the disease was refractory, from a patient treated with antithyroid drugs. CDR3: CASSINSASSSGANVLTF. DNA for the CDR3: TGTGCCAGTAGTATAAATAGCGCGTCCAGCTCTGGGGCCAACGTCCTGACTTTC.